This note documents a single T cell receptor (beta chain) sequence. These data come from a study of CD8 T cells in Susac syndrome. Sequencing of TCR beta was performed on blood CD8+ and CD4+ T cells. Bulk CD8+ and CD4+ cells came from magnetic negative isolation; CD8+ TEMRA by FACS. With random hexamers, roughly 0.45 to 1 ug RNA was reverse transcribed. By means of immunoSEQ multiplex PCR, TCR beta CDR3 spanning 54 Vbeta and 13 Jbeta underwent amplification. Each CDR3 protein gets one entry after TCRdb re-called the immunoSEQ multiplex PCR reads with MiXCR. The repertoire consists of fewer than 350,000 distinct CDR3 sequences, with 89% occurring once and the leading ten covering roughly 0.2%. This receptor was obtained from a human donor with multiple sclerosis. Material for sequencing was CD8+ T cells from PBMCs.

The DNA of the CDR3 is TGTGCCAGCAGGTGGGCCGAGGGCACCGGGGAGCTGTTTTTT. Its protein product is CASRWAEGTGELFF. The chain combines TRBV6-5 with TRBJ2-2, with a weak D call TRBD2 (5 bases). Germline V gene data show CDR1 as MNHEY and CDR2 as SVGAGI. V lost 6 bases and J lost 4, with 12 bases in between. This CDR3 comprises 14 residues.